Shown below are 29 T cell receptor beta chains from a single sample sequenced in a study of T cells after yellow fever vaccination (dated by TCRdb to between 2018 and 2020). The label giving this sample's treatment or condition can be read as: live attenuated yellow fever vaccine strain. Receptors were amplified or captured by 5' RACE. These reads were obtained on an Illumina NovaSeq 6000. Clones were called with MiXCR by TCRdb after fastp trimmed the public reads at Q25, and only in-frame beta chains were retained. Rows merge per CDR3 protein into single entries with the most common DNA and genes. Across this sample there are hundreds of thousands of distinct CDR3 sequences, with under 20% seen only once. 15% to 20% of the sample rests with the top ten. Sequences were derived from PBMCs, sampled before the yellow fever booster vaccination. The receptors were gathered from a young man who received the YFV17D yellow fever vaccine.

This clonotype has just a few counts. The DNA of the CDR3 is TGCAGCGTTGGGGCAATCATTAACTATGGCTACACCTTC. Translation: CSVGAIINYGYTF. The rearrangement links TRBV29-1 to TRBJ1-2; D not certain. Germline V CDR1 and CDR2: SQVTM, ANQGSEA. V was trimmed by 4 bases and J by 1 base, leaving 10 bases between them. CDR3 length: 13 amino acids.

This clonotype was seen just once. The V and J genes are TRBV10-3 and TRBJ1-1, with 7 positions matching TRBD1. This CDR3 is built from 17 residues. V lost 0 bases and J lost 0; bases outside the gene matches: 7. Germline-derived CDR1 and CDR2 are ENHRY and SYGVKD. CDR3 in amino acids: CAISESTGIGMNTEAFF. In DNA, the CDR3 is TGTGCCATCAGTGAGTCGACAGGGATAGGCATGAACACTGAAGCTTTCTTT.

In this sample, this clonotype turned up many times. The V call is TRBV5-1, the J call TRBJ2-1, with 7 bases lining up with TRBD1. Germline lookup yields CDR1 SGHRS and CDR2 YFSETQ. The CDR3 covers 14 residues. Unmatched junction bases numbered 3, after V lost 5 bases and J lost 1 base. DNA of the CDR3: TGCGCCAGCAGACCGGGACAGTCCTACAATGAGCAGTTCTTC. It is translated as CASRPGQSYNEQFF. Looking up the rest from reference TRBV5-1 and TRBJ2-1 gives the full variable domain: KAGVTQTPRYLIKTRGQQVTLSCSPISGHRSVSWYQQTPGQGLQFLFEYFSETQRNKGNFPGRFSGRQFSNSRSEMNVSTLELGDSALYLCASRPGQSYNEQFFGPGTRLTVL.

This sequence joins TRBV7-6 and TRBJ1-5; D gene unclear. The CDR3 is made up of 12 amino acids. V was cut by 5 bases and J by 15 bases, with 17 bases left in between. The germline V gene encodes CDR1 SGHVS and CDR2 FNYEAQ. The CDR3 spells CASSPEVGALHF. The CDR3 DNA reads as TGTGCCAGCAGCCCCGAGGTGGGCGCCCTGCATTTT.

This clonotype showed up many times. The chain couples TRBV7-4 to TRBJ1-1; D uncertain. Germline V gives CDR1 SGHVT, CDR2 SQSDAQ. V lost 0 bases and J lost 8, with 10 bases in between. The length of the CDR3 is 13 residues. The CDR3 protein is CASSLATSAEAFF. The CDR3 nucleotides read TGTGCCAGCAGCTTAGCGACATCAGCAGAAGCTTTCTTT.

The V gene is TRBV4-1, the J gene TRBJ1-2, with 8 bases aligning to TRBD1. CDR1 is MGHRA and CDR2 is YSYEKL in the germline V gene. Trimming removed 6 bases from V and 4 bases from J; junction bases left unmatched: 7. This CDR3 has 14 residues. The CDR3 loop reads CASRTPGTGYGYTF. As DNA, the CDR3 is TGCGCCAGCAGGACCCCGGGGACAGGCTATGGCTACACCTTC.

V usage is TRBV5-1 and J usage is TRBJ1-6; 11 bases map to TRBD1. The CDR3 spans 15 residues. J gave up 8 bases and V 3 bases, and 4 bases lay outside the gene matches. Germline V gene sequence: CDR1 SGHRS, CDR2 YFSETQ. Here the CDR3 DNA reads TGCGCCAGCAGCTGGGGACAGGGGGATGATTCACCCCTCCACTTT. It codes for CASSWGQGDDSPLHF.

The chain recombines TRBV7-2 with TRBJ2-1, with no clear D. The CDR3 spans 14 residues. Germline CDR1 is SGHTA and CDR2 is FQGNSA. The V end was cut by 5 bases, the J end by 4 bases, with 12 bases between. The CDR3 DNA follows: TGTGCCAGCAGCCGACCGGGCCCGTACAATGAGCAGTTCTTC. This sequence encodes CASSRPGPYNEQFF.

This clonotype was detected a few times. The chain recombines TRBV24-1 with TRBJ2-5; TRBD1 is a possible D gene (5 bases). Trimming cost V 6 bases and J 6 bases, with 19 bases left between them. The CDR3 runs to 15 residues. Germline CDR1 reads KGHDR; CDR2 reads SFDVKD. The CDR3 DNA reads TGTGCCACCAGTCCTCACGGCAGGGCAGGGCAGACCCAGTACTTC. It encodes CATSPHGRAGQTQYF.

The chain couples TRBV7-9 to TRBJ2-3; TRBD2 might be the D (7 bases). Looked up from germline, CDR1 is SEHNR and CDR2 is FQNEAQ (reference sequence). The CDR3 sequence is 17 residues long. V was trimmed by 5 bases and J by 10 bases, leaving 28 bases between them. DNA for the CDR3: TGTGCCAGCAGCCCCCGAGGGCTCGGACTAGGGGGAGGCGCGCAGTATTTT. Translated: CASSPRGLGLGGGAQYF.

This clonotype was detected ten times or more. The CDR3 sequence: CASSQTDTLNTEAFF. DNA for the CDR3: TGCGCCAGCAGCCAGACGGACACGTTGAACACTGAAGCTTTCTTT. V is TRBV4-1 and J is TRBJ1-1; D may be TRBD1 (5 bases). This CDR3 has 15 residues. Germline V CDR1 and CDR2: MGHRA, YSYEKL. The ends were cut back, 3 bases at V and 0 bases at J, with 11 bases in the middle.

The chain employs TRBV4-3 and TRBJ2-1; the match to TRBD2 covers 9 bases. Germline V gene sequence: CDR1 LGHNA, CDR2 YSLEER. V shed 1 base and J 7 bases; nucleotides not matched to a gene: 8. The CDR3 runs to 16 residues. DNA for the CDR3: TGCGCCAGCAGCCAAGGGATTAGCGGGGGATATAATGAGCAGTTCTTC. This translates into CASSQGISGGYNEQFF.

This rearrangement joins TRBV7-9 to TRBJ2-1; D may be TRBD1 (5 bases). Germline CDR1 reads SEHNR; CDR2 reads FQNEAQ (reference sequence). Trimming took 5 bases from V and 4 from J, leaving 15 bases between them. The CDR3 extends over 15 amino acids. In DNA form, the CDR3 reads TGTGCCAGCAGCACGGACATGATGAGGTACAATGAGCAGTTCTTC. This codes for CASSTDMMRYNEQFF.

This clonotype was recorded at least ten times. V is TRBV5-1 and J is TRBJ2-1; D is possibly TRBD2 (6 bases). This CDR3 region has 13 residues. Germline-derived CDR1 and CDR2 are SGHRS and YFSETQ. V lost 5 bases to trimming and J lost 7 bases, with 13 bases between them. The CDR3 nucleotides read TGCGCCAGCAGTCCCTACGGGGGAAATGAGCAGTTCTTC. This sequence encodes CASSPYGGNEQFF. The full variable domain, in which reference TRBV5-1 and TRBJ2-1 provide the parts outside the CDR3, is KAGVTQTPRYLIKTRGQQVTLSCSPISGHRSVSWYQQTPGQGLQFLFEYFSETQRNKGNFPGRFSGRQFSNSRSEMNVSTLELGDSALYLCASSPYGGNEQFFGPGTRLTVL.

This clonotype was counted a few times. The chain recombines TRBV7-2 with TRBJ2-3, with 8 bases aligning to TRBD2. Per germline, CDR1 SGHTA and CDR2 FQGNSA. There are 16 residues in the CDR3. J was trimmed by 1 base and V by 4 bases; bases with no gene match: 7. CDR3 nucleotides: TGTGCCAGCAGCTCTCCTAGCGGGTTTCGCACAGATACGCAGTATTTT. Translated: CASSSPSGFRTDTQYF.

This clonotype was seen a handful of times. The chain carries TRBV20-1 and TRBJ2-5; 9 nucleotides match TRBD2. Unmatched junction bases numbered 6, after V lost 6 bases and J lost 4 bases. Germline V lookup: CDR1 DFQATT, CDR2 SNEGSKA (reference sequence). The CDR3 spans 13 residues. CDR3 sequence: CSALAGKSETQYF. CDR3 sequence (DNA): TGCAGTGCCCTAGCGGGAAAATCAGAGACCCAGTACTTC.

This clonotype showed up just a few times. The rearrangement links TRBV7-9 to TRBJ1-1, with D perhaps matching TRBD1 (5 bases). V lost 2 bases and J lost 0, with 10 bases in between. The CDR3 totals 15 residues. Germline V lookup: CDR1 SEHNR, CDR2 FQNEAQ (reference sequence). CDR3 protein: CASSLLSGMNTEAFF. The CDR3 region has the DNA TGTGCCAGCAGCTTACTTTCAGGGATGAACACTGAAGCTTTCTTT.

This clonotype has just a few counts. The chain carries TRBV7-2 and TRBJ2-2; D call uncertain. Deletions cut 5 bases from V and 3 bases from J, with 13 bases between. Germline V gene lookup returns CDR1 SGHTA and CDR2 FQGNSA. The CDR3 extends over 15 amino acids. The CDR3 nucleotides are TGTGCCAGCAGCGTAGACTTCAGATACACCGGGGAGCTGTTTTTT. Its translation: CASSVDFRYTGELFF.

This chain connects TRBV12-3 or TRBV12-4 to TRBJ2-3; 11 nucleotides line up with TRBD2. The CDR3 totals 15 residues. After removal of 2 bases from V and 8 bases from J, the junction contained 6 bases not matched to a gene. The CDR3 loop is CASSLLAGGPLTQYF. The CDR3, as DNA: TGTGCCAGCAGTTTATTAGCGGGGGGGCCCCTTACGCAGTATTTT.

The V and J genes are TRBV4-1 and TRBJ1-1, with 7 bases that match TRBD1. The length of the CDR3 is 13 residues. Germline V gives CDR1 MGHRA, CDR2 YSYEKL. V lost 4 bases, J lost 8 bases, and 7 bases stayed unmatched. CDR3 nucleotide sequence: TGCGCCAGCAGCCCCGGGACAGCAGTGGAAGCTTTCTTT. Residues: CASSPGTAVEAFF.

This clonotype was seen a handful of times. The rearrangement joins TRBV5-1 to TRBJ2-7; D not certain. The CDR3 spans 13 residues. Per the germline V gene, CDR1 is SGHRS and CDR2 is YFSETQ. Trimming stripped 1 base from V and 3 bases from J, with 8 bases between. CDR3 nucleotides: TGCGCCAGCAGCTTGTCCGTCGGCTACGAGCAGTACGTC. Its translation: CASSLSVGYEQYV.

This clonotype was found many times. CDR3 protein: CSVGGGQGNEKLFF. In DNA form, the CDR3 reads TGCAGCGTCGGAGGGGGACAGGGAAATGAAAAACTGTTTTTT. This sequence joins TRBV29-1 and TRBJ1-4, with 9 bases fitting TRBD1. The germline gives CDR1 SQVTM, CDR2 ANQGSEA. V was pared by 6 bases and J by 5 bases, with 7 bases of the junction left unmatched. This CDR3 has 14 residues.

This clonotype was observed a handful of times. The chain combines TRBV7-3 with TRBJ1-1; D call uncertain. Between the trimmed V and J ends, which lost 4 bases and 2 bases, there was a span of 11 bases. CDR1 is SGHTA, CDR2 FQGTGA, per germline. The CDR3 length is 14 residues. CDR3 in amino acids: CASSYTPGNTEAFF. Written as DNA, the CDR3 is TGTGCCAGCAGCTACACCCCGGGCAACACTGAAGCTTTCTTT. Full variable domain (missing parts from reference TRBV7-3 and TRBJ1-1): GAGVSQTPSNKVTEKGKYVELRCDPISGHTALYWYRQSLGQGPEFLIYFQGTGAADDSGLPNDRFFAVRPEGSVSTLKIQRTERGDSAVYLCASSYTPGNTEAFFGQGTRLTVV.

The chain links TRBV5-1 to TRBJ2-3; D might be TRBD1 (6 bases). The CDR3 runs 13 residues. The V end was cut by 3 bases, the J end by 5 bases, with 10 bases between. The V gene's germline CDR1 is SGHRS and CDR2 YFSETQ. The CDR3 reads CASSSGQKDTQYF. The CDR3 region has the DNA TGCGCCAGCAGCTCCGGACAGAAAGATACGCAGTATTTT.

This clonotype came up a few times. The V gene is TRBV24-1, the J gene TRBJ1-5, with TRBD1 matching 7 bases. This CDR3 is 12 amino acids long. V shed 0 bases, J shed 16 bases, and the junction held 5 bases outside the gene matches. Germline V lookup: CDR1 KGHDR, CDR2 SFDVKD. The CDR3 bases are TGTGCCACCAGTGATTTGCCAGGACAGGTACATTTT. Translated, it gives CATSDLPGQVHF.

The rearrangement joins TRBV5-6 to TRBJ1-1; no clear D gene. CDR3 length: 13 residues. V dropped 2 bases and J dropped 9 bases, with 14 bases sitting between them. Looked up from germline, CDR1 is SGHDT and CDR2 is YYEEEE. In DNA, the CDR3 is TGTGCCAGCAGCTTCGTGACCGTGGGCCAAGCTTTCTTT. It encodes CASSFVTVGQAFF.

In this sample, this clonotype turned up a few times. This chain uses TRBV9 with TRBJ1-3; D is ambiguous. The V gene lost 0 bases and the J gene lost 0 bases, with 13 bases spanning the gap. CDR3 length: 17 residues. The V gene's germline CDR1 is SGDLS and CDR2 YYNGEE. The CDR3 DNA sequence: TGTGCCAGCAGCGTAGACGACGGCTACCTCTCTGGAAACACCATATATTTT. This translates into CASSVDDGYLSGNTIYF.

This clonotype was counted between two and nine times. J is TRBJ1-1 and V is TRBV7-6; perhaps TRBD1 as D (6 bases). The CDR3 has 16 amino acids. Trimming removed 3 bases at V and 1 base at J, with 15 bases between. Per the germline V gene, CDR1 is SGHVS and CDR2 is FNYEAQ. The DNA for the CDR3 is TGTGCCAGCAGCTTTAGTCCGTCAGGGGCGAACACTGAAGCTTTCTTT. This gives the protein CASSFSPSGANTEAFF.

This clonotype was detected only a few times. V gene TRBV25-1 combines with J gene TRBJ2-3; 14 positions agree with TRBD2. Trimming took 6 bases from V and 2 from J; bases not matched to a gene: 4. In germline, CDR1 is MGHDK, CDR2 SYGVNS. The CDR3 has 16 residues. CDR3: CASRLTSGGATDTQYF. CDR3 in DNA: TGTGCCAGCAGACTGACTAGCGGGGGGGCCACAGATACGCAGTATTTT.